The clone carrying this TCR beta chain has a count of ten or more. The data stem from a study of T cells after yellow fever vaccination. The V end lost 3 bases, the J end lost 5 bases, and 8 bases lay between the germline ends. Germline V gene lookup returns CDR1 MDHEN and CDR2 SYDVKM. The CDR3 has 13 amino acids. MiXCR, run by TCRdb on the 5' RACE reads, gives a single entry per CDR3 protein. The sample contains around 49,000 distinct CDR3 sequences, about 6.8% of which appear only once. The material sequenced was CD8+ T cells not binding an NS4B(214-222) dextramer, sorted from PBMCs, taken 45 days after the yellow fever booster vaccination. The source is a man aged 25-45 years who received the YFV17D yellow fever vaccine. This chain joins TRBV28 and TRBJ1-5; D not certain. The CDR3, as DNA: TGTGCCAGCAGTTTGCCAGGTGATCAGCCCCAGCATTTT. It translates to CASSLPGDQPQHF. Full variable domain (rest looked up from reference TRBV28 and TRBJ1-5): DVKVTQSSRYLVKRTGEKVFLECVQDMDHENMFWYRQDPGLGLRLIYFSYDVKMKEKGDIPEGYSVSREKKERFSLILESASTNQTSMYLCASSLPGDQPQHFGDGTRLSIL.